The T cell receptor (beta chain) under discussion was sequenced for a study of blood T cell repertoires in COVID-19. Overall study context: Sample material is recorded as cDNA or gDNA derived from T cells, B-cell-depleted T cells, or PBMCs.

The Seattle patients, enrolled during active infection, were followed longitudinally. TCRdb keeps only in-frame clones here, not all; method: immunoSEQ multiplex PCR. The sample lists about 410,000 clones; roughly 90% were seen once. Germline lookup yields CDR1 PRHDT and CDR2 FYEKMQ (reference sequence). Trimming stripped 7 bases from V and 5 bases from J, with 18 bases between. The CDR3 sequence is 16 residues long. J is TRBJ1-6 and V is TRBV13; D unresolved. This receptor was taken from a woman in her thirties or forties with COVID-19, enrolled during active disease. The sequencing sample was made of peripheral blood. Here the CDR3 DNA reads TGTGCCAGCACCTCAGGCCCCTCAGTCGATAATTCACCCCTCCACTTT. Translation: CASTSGPSVDNSPLHF.